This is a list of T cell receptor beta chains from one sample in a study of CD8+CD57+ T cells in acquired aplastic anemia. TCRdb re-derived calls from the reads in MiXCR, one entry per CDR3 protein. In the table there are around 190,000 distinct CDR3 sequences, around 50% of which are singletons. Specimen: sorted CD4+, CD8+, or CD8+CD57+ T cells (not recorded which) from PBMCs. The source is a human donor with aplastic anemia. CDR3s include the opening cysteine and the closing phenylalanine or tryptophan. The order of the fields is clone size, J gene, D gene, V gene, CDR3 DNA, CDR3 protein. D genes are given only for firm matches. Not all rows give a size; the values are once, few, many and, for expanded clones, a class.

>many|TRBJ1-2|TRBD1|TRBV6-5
TGTGCCAGCAGTTACAAGGGACAGAACTATGGCTACACCTTC
CASSYKGQNYGYTF
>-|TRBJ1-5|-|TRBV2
TGTGCCAGCAGTGAACGACAGAGCAATCAGCCCCAGCATTTT
CASSERQSNQPQHF
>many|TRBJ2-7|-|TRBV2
TGTGCCAGCATCCAGGGAACCTACGAGCAGTACTTC
CASIQGTYEQYF
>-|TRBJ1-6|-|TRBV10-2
TGTGCCAGCAGTTACTTCGGGGGAAATTCACCCCTCCACTTT
CASSYFGGNSPLHF
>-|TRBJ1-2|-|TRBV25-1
TGTGCCAGCAGTGAAGAAGAGTGGGGAACCAACTATGGCTACACCTTC
CASSEEEWGTNYGYTF
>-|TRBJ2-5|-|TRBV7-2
TGTGCCACCTCACAGGGCCTCCAAGAGACCCAGTACTTC
CATSQGLQETQYF
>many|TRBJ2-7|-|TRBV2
TGTGCCAGCGCTAGGGGGGCAGTCTACGAGCAGTACTTC
CASARGAVYEQYF
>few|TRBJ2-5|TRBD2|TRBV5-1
TGCGCCAGCAGCAAAAAACTAGCGGGAAGACAAGAGACCCAGTACTTC
CASSKKLAGRQETQYF
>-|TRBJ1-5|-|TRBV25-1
TGTGCCAGCAGTGAGAACAGGTTCTATCAGCCCCAGCATTTT
CASSENRFYQPQHF
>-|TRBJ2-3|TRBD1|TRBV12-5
TGTGCTAGTAATTTCCCTTTAAAGGGGGCAACAGATACGCAGTATTTT
CASNFPLKGATDTQYF
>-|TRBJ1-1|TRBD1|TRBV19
TGTGCCAGTAGGGACAGGGGCACGAACACTGAAGCTTTCTTT
CASRDRGTNTEAFF
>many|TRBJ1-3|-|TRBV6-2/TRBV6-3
TGTGCCAGCAGTTATACTGGAAACACCATATATTTT
CASSYTGNTIYF
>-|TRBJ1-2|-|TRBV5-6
TGTGCCAGCAGCTTAAGCCAGTCAGGCTATGGCTACACCTTC
CASSLSQSGYGYTF
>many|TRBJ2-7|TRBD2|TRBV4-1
TGCGCCAGCAGCTGGGAAAGGACTAGCGGGGGGGAGCAGTACTTC
CASSWERTSGGEQYF
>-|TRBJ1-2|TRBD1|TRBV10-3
TGTGCCATCAGTGACAGGGGGGGAGGTCACGATGGCTACACCTTC
CAISDRGGGHDGYTF
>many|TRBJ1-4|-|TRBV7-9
TGTGCCAGCAGCCGGACAGCAGGCAATGAAAAACTGTTTTTT
CASSRTAGNEKLFF
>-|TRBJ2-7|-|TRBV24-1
TGTGCCACCGGGGCCCCCTACGAGCAGTACTTC
CATGAPYEQYF
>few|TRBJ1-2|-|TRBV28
TGTGCCAGCAGTTTCCCGAGACAGACCACAGAGAACTATGGCTACACCTTC
CASSFPRQTTENYGYTF
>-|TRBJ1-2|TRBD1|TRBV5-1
TGCGCCAGCAGCTTGGCTCCGCAGGGGGCAGGGGGCTACACCTTC
CASSLAPQGAGGYTF
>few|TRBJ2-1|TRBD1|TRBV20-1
TGCAGTGGCCAGGGGGACACAACGAATGAGCAGTTCTTC
CSGQGDTTNEQFF
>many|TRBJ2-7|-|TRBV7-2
TGTGCCAGCAGCTTAGGACGTGGGGGGTTGTCTACACTAACCTACGAGCAGTACTTC
CASSLGRGGLSTLTYEQYF
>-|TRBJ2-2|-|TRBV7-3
TGTGCCAGCAGTCCTACAGGTTCGGCCGGGGAGCTGTTTTTT
CASSPTGSAGELFF
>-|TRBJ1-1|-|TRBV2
TGTGCCAGCAGCCGCAGGGCAGGGCGAGCGAACACTGAAGCTTTCTTT
CASSRRAGRANTEAFF
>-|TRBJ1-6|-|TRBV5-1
TGCGCCAGCAGCCCCCGAGCGGGGTTAGATTCACCCCTCCACTTT
CASSPRAGLDSPLHF
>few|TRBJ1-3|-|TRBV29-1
TGCAGCGTTGAAGATAGGCAGGGGCAAGGAAACACCATATATTTT
CSVEDRQGQGNTIYF
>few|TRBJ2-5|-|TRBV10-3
TGTGCCATCAGTGAAGGGCCAAGCGGACGAGAGACCCAGTACTTC
CAISEGPSGRETQYF
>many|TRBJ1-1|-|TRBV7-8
TGTGCCAGCACCTACAGGGTTGGGTCTGAAGCTTTCTTT
CASTYRVGSEAFF
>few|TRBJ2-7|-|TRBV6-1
TGTGCCATTCTCGACGGCTCCTACGAGCAGTACTTC
CAILDGSYEQYF
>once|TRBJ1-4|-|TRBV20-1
TGCAGTGCTACTATATCAGATAGGCAGGCTAATGAAAAACTGTTTTTT
CSATISDRQANEKLFF
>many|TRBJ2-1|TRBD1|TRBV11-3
TGTGCCAGCAGCCAGCTGGACAGGGGGGGTGAGCAGTTCTTC
CASSQLDRGGEQFF
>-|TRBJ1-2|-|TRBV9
TGTGCCAGCAGCTCGCGGGCCTATGGCTACACCTTC
CASSSRAYGYTF
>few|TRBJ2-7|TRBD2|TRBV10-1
TGCGCCAGCAGTGAGCGGGGGGTAAGCAGCTACGAGCAGTACTTC
CASSERGVSSYEQYF
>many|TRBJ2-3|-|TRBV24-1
TGTGCCACCTCCGCTGCAGATACGCAGTATTTT
CATSAADTQYF
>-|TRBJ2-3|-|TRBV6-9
TGTGCCAGCAGTTACCGAATCGTGCAACTAACGAGCACAGATACGCAGTATTTT
CASSYRIVQLTSTDTQYF
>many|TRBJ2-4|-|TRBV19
TGTGCCAGTAGCCCACAGGTAACCAAAAACATTCAGTACTTC
CASSPQVTKNIQYF
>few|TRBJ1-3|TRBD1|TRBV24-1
TGTGCCACCAGTGACGGGACAGGGTCTCGAAACACCATATATTTT
CATSDGTGSRNTIYF
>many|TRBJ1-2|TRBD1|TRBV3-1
TGTGCCAGCAGCGAGGGACAGGGAGGATATGGCTACACCTTC
CASSEGQGGYGYTF
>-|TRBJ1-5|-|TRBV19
TGTGCCAGTAAATCACGGGGCGTGCCCCAGCATTTT
CASKSRGVPQHF
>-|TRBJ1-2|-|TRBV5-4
TGTGCCAGCAGCCAACCCTTACAGGGCCGCTACACCTTC
CASSQPLQGRYTF
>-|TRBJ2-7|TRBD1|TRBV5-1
TGCGCCAGCAGCATAGGACAGGGCCCCTCCTACGAGCAGTACTTC
CASSIGQGPSYEQYF